A single sample is the source of the 18 T cell receptor beta chains below, sequenced in a study of blood T cell repertoires in COVID-19. Some clones are missing from TCRdb's copy, which holds only in-frame ones; the method was immunoSEQ multiplex PCR. The repertoire includes 85,000 or so clones, 86% of them detected once, and less than 35% sits in the top ten. Sequenced input: peripheral blood. These receptors were obtained from a man in his fifties with active or convalescent COVID-19.

V and J are TRBV3-1 (or the pseudogene TRBV3-2) and TRBJ2-2, with 11 bases aligning to TRBD1. The V and J ends lost 0 bases and 7 bases, in that order; junction bases with no gene match: 7. The germline CDR1 and CDR2 sequences are LGHDT and YNNKEL (reference sequence). The CDR3 spans 17 residues. The CDR3 DNA sequence: TGTGCCAGCAGCCAAGAGTCGGACAGGGGGCGGGTCGGGGAGCTGTTTTTT. This sequence encodes CASSQESDRGRVGELFF.

The chain couples TRBV18 to TRBJ2-7, with 7 bases aligning to TRBD2. Germline trimming cut 6 bases from V and 1 base from J; bases unmatched to any gene: 0. The CDR3 covers 12 residues. Looked up from germline, CDR1 is KGHSH and CDR2 is LQKENI. The DNA of the CDR3 is TGTGCCAGCTCGGGAGGGTCCTACGAGCAGTACTTC. It translates to CASSGGSYEQYF.

The genes are TRBV6-5 and TRBJ1-5, with D unclear. Trimming removed 6 bases from V and 3 bases from J, with 9 bases in between. The CDR3 consists of 13 residues. Germline V gene sequence: CDR1 MNHEY, CDR2 SVGAGI. The CDR3 nucleotides read TGTGCCAGCAGGAGACGGGACAATCAGCCCCAGCATTTT. Protein: CASRRRDNQPQHF.

The chain employs TRBV30 and TRBJ1-1; 8 nucleotides line up with TRBD1. The CDR3 runs 12 residues. Germline assignment: CDR1 GTSNPN and CDR2 SVGIG (reference sequence). V was pared by 5 bases and J by 10 bases, with 9 bases of the junction left unmatched. CDR3 region: CAWDPGQVGAFF. The DNA for the CDR3 is TGTGCCTGGGACCCGGGACAGGTTGGAGCTTTCTTT.

The rearrangement uses TRBV12-5 and TRBJ2-7; 10 nucleotides align to TRBD2. V shed 3 bases and J 5 bases; nucleotides not matched to a gene: 22. The CDR3 covers 20 residues. In germline, CDR1 is LGHNT, CDR2 FRNRAP. This CDR3 is CASGFTPAVPAGGPRHEQYF. As DNA, the CDR3 is TGTGCTAGTGGTTTCACCCCTGCGGTTCCAGCGGGGGGGCCTCGTCACGAGCAGTACTTC. Supplemented by reference TRBV12-5 and TRBJ2-7, the full variable domain reads DARVTQTPRHKVTEMGQEVTMRCQPILGHNTVFWYRQTMMQGLELLAYFRNRAPLDDSGMPKDRFSAEMPDATLATLKIQPSEPRDSAVYFCASGFTPAVPAGGPRHEQYFGPGTRLTVT.

The V and J genes are TRBV9 and TRBJ1-5; a weak D match, TRBD1 (6 bases). Trimming stripped 1 base from V and 0 bases from J, with 11 bases between. CDR1 SGDLS and CDR2 YYNGEE come from the germline V gene. This CDR3 spans 16 amino acids. The CDR3 nucleotides read TGTGCCAGCAGCGTAACAGGGTACGATAGCAATCAGCCCCAGCATTTT. Translation: CASSVTGYDSNQPQHF.

This sequence joins TRBV28 and TRBJ2-1, with TRBD2 identical over 11 bases. The CDR3 runs to 17 residues. CDR1 and CDR2 (germline): MDHEN, SYDVKM. J was trimmed by 4 bases and V by 5 bases; bases with no gene match: 10. The CDR3 bases are TGTGCCAGCAGTACCCTGACTAGCGGGAATGAATACAATGAGCAGTTCTTC. It yields the protein CASSTLTSGNEYNEQFF.

This clone was seen a handful of times. J is TRBJ2-2 and V is TRBV11-3; 11 bases align to TRBD2. V was pared by 5 bases and J by 5 bases, with 1 base of the junction left unmatched. The CDR3 totals 14 residues. Germline V lookup: CDR1 SGHNT, CDR2 YENEEA. This CDR3 is CASSIAGGTGELFF. DNA of the CDR3: TGTGCCAGCAGCATAGCGGGAGGGACCGGGGAGCTGTTTTTT. Together with reference TRBV11-3 and TRBJ2-2, the CDR3 gives the full variable domain: EAGVVQSPRYKIIEKKQPVAFWCNPISGHNTLYWYLQNLGQGPELLIRYENEEAVDDSQLPKDRFSAERLKGVDSTLKIQPAELGDSAVYLCASSIAGGTGELFFGEGSRLTVL.

The genes are TRBV18 and TRBJ2-5, with 7 bases matching TRBD2. Germline CDR1 and CDR2: KGHSH and LQKENI. The V and J ends lost 3 bases and 4 bases, in that order; junction bases with no gene match: 8. This CDR3 is built from 15 residues. This CDR3 reads CASSPNAGVGETQYF. The DNA for the CDR3 is TGTGCCAGCTCACCTAACGCGGGGGTAGGAGAGACCCAGTACTTC.

The V gene is TRBV10-1, the J gene TRBJ2-7; TRBD1 matches at 7 bases. Germline V gene data show CDR1 as WNHNN and CDR2 as SYGVQD (reference sequence). V shed 6 bases, J shed 3 bases, and the junction held 17 bases outside the gene matches. The CDR3 contains 17 residues. CDR3 amino acids: CASRKRVRQGRDYEQYF. CDR3 sequence (DNA): TGCGCCAGCAGAAAAAGGGTCCGACAGGGTAGGGACTACGAGCAGTACTTC.

This clone was seen just once. The chain recombines TRBV29-1 with TRBJ2-1; a possible D gene is TRBD2 (6 bases). Per the germline V gene, CDR1 is SQVTM and CDR2 is ANQGSEA. The V and J ends lost 8 bases and 7 bases respectively, with 12 bases between them. CDR3 length: 11 amino acids. The CDR3 DNA is TGCAGCACCCGACTAGGAAATGAGCAGTTCTTC. The encoded protein is CSTRLGNEQFF.

The chain uses TRBV30 and TRBJ2-7; D possibly corresponds to TRBD2 (6 bases). Germline CDR1 GTSNPN, CDR2 SVGIG (reference sequence). The CDR3 loop spans 12 amino acids. V was clipped by 3 bases and J by 6 bases, with 12 bases between them. CDR3 DNA sequence: TGTGCCTGGAGAGGTATCGGGGGCGAGCAGTACTTC. Translating it yields CAWRGIGGEQYF.

The chain is built from TRBV2 and TRBJ2-5; TRBD2 matches at 15 bases. This CDR3 is 17 amino acids long. The V gene's germline CDR1 is SNHLY and CDR2 FYNNEI. Losses at the gene ends were 5 bases for V and 2 bases for J; bases not matched to a gene: 6. This CDR3 is CASSQRGLAGGQETQYF. The CDR3 bases are TGTGCCAGCAGTCAAAGGGGACTAGCGGGGGGTCAAGAGACCCAGTACTTC.

The chain uses TRBV19 and TRBJ1-5; D gene ambiguous. Trimming stripped 7 bases from V and 5 bases from J, with 15 bases between. The CDR3 runs to 14 residues. CDR1 is LNHDA, CDR2 SQIVND, per germline (reference sequence). DNA of the CDR3: TGTGCCAGTAAGCATGCGGGGTCCCATCAGCCCCAGCATTTT. Amino acid sequence: CASKHAGSHQPQHF.

J is TRBJ2-6 and V is TRBV2; 8 bases are a match to TRBD1. This CDR3 comprises 17 residues. The germline CDR1 and CDR2 sequences are SNHLY and FYNNEI. Trimming took 7 bases from V and 4 from J; bases not matched to a gene: 12. CDR3 residues: CASTGAGGATGANVLTF. CDR3 sequence (DNA): TGTGCCAGCACCGGGGCAGGGGGCGCGACCGGGGCCAACGTCCTGACTTTC.

Concerning this clone: This same CDR3 is encoded by further DNA sequences in the sample. The CDR3 bases are TGCGCCAGCAGCTTACAGCGGGGGGCTCAAGAGACCCAGTACTTC. This gives the protein CASSLQRGAQETQYF. The rearrangement uses TRBV5-1 and TRBJ2-5; TRBD2 matches at 9 bases. Trimming cost V 2 bases and J 2 bases; bases outside gene matches: 4. The length of the CDR3 is 15 residues. Per germline, CDR1 SGHRS and CDR2 YFSETQ.

This clone was counted between two and nine times. The chain links TRBV6-2 or TRBV6-3 to TRBJ1-1, with 9 bases fitting TRBD1. The germline gives CDR1 MNHEY, CDR2 SVGEGT. This CDR3 region has 14 residues. The J segment lost 1 base and the V segment lost 5 bases, leaving 2 bases of the junction unmatched. CDR3 amino acids: CASSKDRGNTEAFF. The CDR3 region has the DNA TGTGCCAGCAGTAAGGACAGGGGGAACACTGAAGCTTTCTTT.

The V call is TRBV6-2 or TRBV6-3, the J call TRBJ2-1; 8 nucleotides agree with TRBD2. The trim removed 6 bases at V and 10 bases at J, leaving 17 bases unmatched. Germline CDR1 and CDR2: MNHEY and SVGEGT. The CDR3 has 16 residues. The CDR3 here is CASSTAPGGILEEQFF. As DNA, the CDR3 is TGTGCCAGCAGCACAGCCCCGGGGGGGATCCTTGAGGAGCAGTTCTTC.